This entry features one T cell receptor (beta chain) sequence. Its specificity is not known. Time point noted: patch test 3, about 24 weeks after DPC sensitization. Treatment specified: therapeutic diphenylcyclopropenone sensitization with weekly scalp DPC. The data derive from a study of human T cells and chemical hapten exposure. For the study at large: Chiefly female patients presented with alopecia areata, totalis or universalis.

Study results and caveats: Patch test score was positively correlated with the counts of TCRs that had expanded at PT1. TCRs at high frequency, those above 1 in 1000, did not change with DPC sensitization.

With 5 bases clipped from V and 1 base from J, the junction kept 5 bases outside the gene matches. CDR1 and CDR2 (germline): SQVTM, ANQGSEA. This CDR3 comprises 14 residues. TCRdb independently ran MiXCR on the RACE reads; one entry per CDR3 protein. The table shows about 82,000 distinct CDR3 sequences, with 13% occurring only once. This chain connects TRBV29-1 to TRBJ2-1; 7 bases are shared with TRBD1. This clonotype was obtained from a woman between 45 and 60 years old with alopecia areata. Some clones in this sample may be carry-over from other donors' samples. The input for sequencing was whole blood, taken in connection with sensitization to the hapten diphenylcyclopropenone (DPC). The CDR3 loop reads CSVNRDSSYNEQFF. The CDR3 nucleotides read TGCAGCGTTAACCGGGACAGTTCCTACAATGAGCAGTTCTTC.